One and the same sample provided the 3 T cell receptor beta chains below, sequenced in a study of technical replicates of blood from several donors. The protocol was immunoSEQ multiplex PCR, while the TCRdb copy is restricted to in-frame clones and leaves out a portion. The sample contains 78,000 or so clones, 89% of which appear only once. Source material: T cells isolated from PBMCs. The receptors were gathered from a human donor in good health.

The CDR3 loop reads CASSSSAHWDEQYF. In DNA form, the CDR3 reads TGTGCCAGTAGTTCGAGCGCTCATTGGGACGAGCAGTACTTC. The rearrangement joins TRBV19 to TRBJ2-7; D is ambiguous. From germline, CDR1 is LNHDA and CDR2 SQIVND (reference sequence). V lost 5 bases, J lost 5 bases, and 16 bases lay in between. This CDR3 spans 14 amino acids.

The rearrangement uses TRBV9 and TRBJ2-7; 7 positions agree with TRBD1. From germline, CDR1 is SGDLS and CDR2 YYNGEE. CDR3 size: 14 residues. J was trimmed by 2 bases and V by 4 bases; bases with no gene match: 6. As DNA, the CDR3 is TGTGCCAGCAGCCCTCACGGGACAGCCTACGAGCAGTACTTC. As protein: CASSPHGTAYEQYF.

The chain joins TRBV15 to TRBJ1-4; the D is unclear. The CDR3 sequence is 14 residues long. The germline CDR1 and CDR2 sequences are LNHNV and YYDKDF (reference sequence). V lost 6 bases and J lost 8, with 16 bases in between. The CDR3 DNA is TGTGCCACCAGAGAAGAGATGTGGAGCGAAAAACTGTTTTTT. It encodes CATREEMWSEKLFF. Based on the CDR3 plus reference TRBV15 and TRBJ1-4, the full variable domain is DAMVIQNPRYQVTQFGKPVTLSCSQTLNHNVMYWYQQKSSQAPKLLFHYYDKDFNNEADTPDNFQSRRPNTSFCFLDIRSPGLGDTAMYLCATREEMWSEKLFFGSGTQLSVL.